This T cell receptor (beta chain) comes out of a study of blood T cells in healthy people across ages. Notes on the study in general: It was held that the diversity estimates obtained from one million T cells were underestimates.

This clonotype was recorded a few times. The antigen is not known. This CDR3 spans 14 amino acids. The V gene lost 3 bases and the J gene lost 2 bases, with 14 bases spanning the gap. CDR1 and CDR2 from the germline V gene are DFQATT and SNEGSKA (reference sequence). Next came a second PCR, run for about 7 to 12 cycles, which used a sample-barcoded 5' primer along with a J-beta primer mix. TCRdb itself ran the 5' RACE reads through MiXCR, one entry per CDR3 protein. There are around 1.5 million distinct CDR3 sequences in the sample; roughly 30% occur only once, and about 10% lies in the top ten. V gene TRBV20-1 combines with J gene TRBJ2-7; D not certain. The sequencing sample was made of blood. The TCR was taken from a woman aged 25 to 39 in good health. CDR3 DNA: TGCAGTGCTAGCCCCCGCAGGATCCCCTACGAGCAGTACTTC. Protein: CSASPRRIPYEQYF.